Described below is a single T cell receptor (beta chain) sequence and its context. As yet, its antigen is unknown. This sample was taken from a study of post-analysis software for immune sequencing data. About the research overall: The patients showed relapsing-remitting, secondary progressive and progressive-relapsing multiple sclerosis courses.

TCR beta cDNA libraries had unique molecular identifiers. Via MiXCR, TCRdb re-called the PCR reads, giving one row per CDR3 protein. The sample yields approximately 400,000 distinct CDR3 sequences, roughly 38% seen once. General observations from the study: Relative to controls, patients with multiple sclerosis showed significantly lower normalized Chao1 diversity. Comparison of patients with controls showed 4 to 6 TRBV segments more frequent in patients, TRBV5-6, TRBV5-1 and TRBV20-1 among them.

The V gene lost 2 bases and the J gene lost 6 bases, with 14 bases spanning the gap. CDR1 and CDR2 (germline): SGHDT, YYEEEE. The CDR3 totals 14 residues. This receptor was obtained from a girl aged 10-17 years with multiple sclerosis. This rearrangement joins TRBV5-6 to TRBJ1-2; D gene unclear. Source material: blood. In DNA, the CDR3 is TGTGCCAGCAGCTTTCGGGCCGAGCACAATGGCTACACCTTC. Protein sequence: CASSFRAEHNGYTF.